This T cell receptor (beta chain) was retrieved from a study of Ad26.COV2.S vaccination and SARS-CoV-2 variants. Looking at the study overall: Donor had been placed in the Ad26.COV2.S arm of the COV1001 trial. Findings of the study overall: Vaccine and placebo recipients had similar non-spike TCR breadth. Breadth, reportedly substantial, characterized the spike-specific CD8+ and CD4+ T cell responses after vaccination.

This table comes from immunoSEQ multiplex PCR, and its TCRdb copy is limited to in-frame clones, with some not included. The data contain 300,000 to 500,000 clones, around 85% of them singletons. Treatment in this sample: some 20 received Ad26.COV2.S at low or high dose, single or two shots; 5 received placebo; per-sample allocation not given. Collection of samples fell on day 63 after the first vaccine or placebo injection. Expression of Wuhan-strain SARS-CoV-2 spike came from the Ad26 vector that formed the vaccine. The ends lost 1 base at V and 5 bases at J; junction bases unmatched: 0. This CDR3 has 14 amino acids. Germline CDR1 reads SGHNT; CDR2 reads YENEEA. A word on this clone: Its cognate antigen is unknown.

The sample here was peripheral blood, taken in a trial of Ad26.COV2.S vaccine versus placebo. The source of this sequence is a person aged 18 to 65 who received the Ad26.COV2.S COVID-19 vaccine or a placebo. This chain links TRBV11-3 with TRBJ2-1; 9 bases agree with TRBD2. CDR3 nucleotides: TGTGCCAGCAGCTTAGGCGGGGGGGACAATGAGCAGTTCTTC. This translates into CASSLGGGDNEQFF.